This T cell receptor beta chain emerged from a study of T cell responses to AZD1222 COVID-19 vaccine. Study results and caveats: Baseline seropositives among AZD1222 recipients totaled only five or six.

Researchers grouped second doses given at about 4 or about 12 weeks into one pool. Comment on this clone: Antigen unknown.

The table came from immunoSEQ multiplex PCR; TCRdb's copy has only in-frame clones and leaves some out. The table records tens of thousands of clones, 70% to 90% of them present only once. The clonotype comes from an adult who received the AZD1222 COVID-19 vaccine. Source: peripheral blood, taken 28 days after the second AZD1222 dose.

The CDR3 nucleotides read TGTGCCAGCAGCTTAGCACCCGGGAGTTTAAGGAATGAGCAGTTCTTC. Its protein is CASSLAPGSLRNEQFF. The chain recombines TRBV7-2 with TRBJ2-1; D is perhaps TRBD2 (6 bases). The CDR3 loop spans 16 amino acids. CDR1 SGHTA and CDR2 FQGNSA come from the germline V gene. The germline V and J ends were trimmed by 0 bases and 7 bases, with 16 bases remaining between them. Filled out from reference TRBV7-2 and TRBJ2-1, the complete variable domain reads GAGVSQSPSNKVTEKGKDVELRCDPISGHTALYWYRQSLGQGLEFLIYFQGNSAPDKSGLPSDRFSAERTGGSVSTLTIQRTQQEDSAVYLCASSLAPGSLRNEQFFGPGTRLTVL.